This TCR beta chain was found in a study of T-cell reconstitution after alpha-beta-depleted transplantation in children. Library preparation (for TCRbeta) was performed with unique molecular identifiers. TCRdb called the PCR reads again in MiXCR, with one record for every CDR3 protein. The table includes some 490,000 distinct CDR3 sequences, 12% detected once. Trimming stripped 6 bases from V and 3 bases from J, with 12 bases between. The germline CDR1 and CDR2 sequences are MNHEY and SMNVEV (reference sequence). The CDR3 loop spans 14 amino acids. This clonotype was seen a few times. The sequencing used PBMCs from the stem cell graft donor, collected from the stem cell graft. The chain joins TRBV27 to TRBJ1-5; no reliable D call. The sequence came from a human donor who donated a stem cell graft to a child with combined immunodeficiency. As DNA, the CDR3 is TGTGCCAGCAGAGTTGCAGACCCCAATCAGCCCCAGCATTTT. Protein sequence: CASRVADPNQPQHF.